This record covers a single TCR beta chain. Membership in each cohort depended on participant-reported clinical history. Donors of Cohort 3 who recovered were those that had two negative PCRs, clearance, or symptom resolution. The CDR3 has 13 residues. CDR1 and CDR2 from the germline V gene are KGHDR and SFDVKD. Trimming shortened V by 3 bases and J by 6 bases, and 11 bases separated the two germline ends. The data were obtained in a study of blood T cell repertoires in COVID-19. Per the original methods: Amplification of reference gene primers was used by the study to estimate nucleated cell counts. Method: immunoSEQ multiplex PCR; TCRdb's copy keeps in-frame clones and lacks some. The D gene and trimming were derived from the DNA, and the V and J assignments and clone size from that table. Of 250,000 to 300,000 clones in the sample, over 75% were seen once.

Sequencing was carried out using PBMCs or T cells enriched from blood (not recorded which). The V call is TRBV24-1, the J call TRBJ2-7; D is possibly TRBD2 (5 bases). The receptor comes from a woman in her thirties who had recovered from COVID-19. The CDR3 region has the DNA TGTGCCACCAGTGATCCACCCCGGGGCGAGCAGTACTTC. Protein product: CATSDPPRGEQYF.